A selection of T cell receptor beta chains follows, all from one sample in a study of blood T cell repertoires in COVID-19. Sequenced by immunoSEQ multiplex PCR; TCRdb stores in-frame clones only, minus some. There are hundreds of thousands of clones in the sample; around nine tenths occur only once, and 3% to 3.5% lies in the top ten. The sample consisted of peripheral blood. Receptors were obtained from a man between 60 and 70 years old with acute or convalescent COVID-19. Each CDR3 is given with its conserved first and last residue. D genes are given only for firm matches. Clone size is shown for a subset of rows, as once, few, many or a class of expanded clone.

length	D	V	J	size	CDR3	DNA
14	-	TRBV5-6	TRBJ1-4	-	CASSLDGVNEKLFF	TGTGCCAGCAGCTTGGACGGGGTTAATGAAAAACTGTTTTTT
15	TRBD2	TRBV5-7	TRBJ2-1	-	CASSPSGGAYSEQFF	TGTGCCAGCAGCCCTAGCGGGGGGGCCTACAGTGAGCAGTTCTTC
15	-	TRBV3-1/TRBV3-2	TRBJ1-6	-	CASSQDHGYNSPLHF	TGTGCCAGCAGCCAAGATCACGGGTATAATTCACCCCTCCACTTT
14	-	TRBV19	TRBJ1-3	few	CASSILSSGNTIYF	TGTGCCAGTAGTATCCTCAGCTCTGGAAACACCATATATTTT
15	-	TRBV7-6	TRBJ1-6	few	CASSIGGVKNSPLHF	TGTGCCAGCAGTATAGGGGGTGTAAAGAATTCACCCCTCCACTTT
15	TRBD1	TRBV6-5	TRBJ1-2	-	CASSYTRTGGYGYTF	TGTGCCAGCAGTTACACCCGGACAGGGGGGTATGGCTACACCTTC
15	TRBD2	TRBV4-2	TRBJ2-7	-	CASSQTHGTSLEQYF	TGTGCCAGCAGCCAAACTCACGGGACTAGCCTCGAGCAGTACTTC
15	TRBD1	TRBV5-4	TRBJ1-1	-	CASSFEAGGRTEAFF	TGTGCCAGCAGCTTTGAGGCAGGGGGCAGGACTGAAGCTTTCTTT
18	TRBD2	TRBV19	TRBJ2-7	-	CASSPRTSGGSISYEQYF	TGTGCCAGTAGTCCACGGACTAGCGGGGGGTCAATCTCCTACGAGCAGTACTTC
17	TRBD1	TRBV7-8	TRBJ1-1	-	CASSLPQGAPLGTEAFF	TGTGCCAGCAGCTTACCGCAGGGGGCGCCCCTAGGGACTGAAGCTTTCTTT
13	-	TRBV30	TRBJ2-5	-	CAWDSRWGETQYF	TGTGCCTGGGACAGTCGTTGGGGAGAGACCCAGTACTTC
21	TRBD2	TRBV10-3	TRBJ2-7	once	CAISSSLGSGGAHTSSYEQYF	TGTGCCATCAGTAGTTCCTTGGGGAGCGGGGGGGCCCACACGAGCTCCTACGAGCAGTACTTC
16	TRBD2	TRBV7-6	TRBJ2-5	-	CASSLTSGGARETQYF	TGTGCCAGCAGCCTAACTAGCGGGGGGGCCCGGGAGACCCAGTACTTC
14	-	TRBV29-1	TRBJ2-1	-	CSVEPPGGYNEQFF	TGCAGCGTTGAGCCCCCCGGAGGCTACAATGAGCAGTTCTTC
16	TRBD1	TRBV4-1	TRBJ1-2	-	CASSQDGAGGRYGYTF	TGCGCCAGCAGCCAAGATGGGGCAGGGGGCCGGTATGGCTACACCTTC
12	TRBD1	TRBV29-1	TRBJ1-1	-	CSARTGNTEAFF	TGCAGCGCCCGGACAGGGAACACTGAAGCTTTCTTT
16	TRBD1	TRBV5-5	TRBJ1-2	-	CASSSFRDRPNYGYTF	TGTGCCAGCAGCTCATTCCGGGACAGACCAAACTATGGCTACACCTTC
18	TRBD1	TRBV29-1	TRBJ2-2	-	CSVAHPDRGTINTGELFF	TGCAGCGTTGCCCACCCGGACAGGGGGACGATTAACACCGGGGAGCTGTTTTTT
19	-	TRBV3-1/TRBV3-2	TRBJ1-1	-	CASSQDKTGTPGHGTEAFF	TGTGCCAGCAGCCAAGATAAAACCGGGACACCTGGGCACGGCACTGAAGCTTTCTTT
18	-	TRBV28	TRBJ2-6	once	CASSRTALGRSGANVLTF	TGTGCCAGCAGCCGAACGGCCCTTGGGAGATCTGGGGCCAACGTCCTGACTTTC
17	TRBD2	TRBV10-2	TRBJ2-1	-	CASSDVSGGHSYNEQFF	TGCGCCAGCAGTGACGTGAGCGGGGGCCACTCCTACAATGAGCAGTTCTTC
13	-	TRBV7-8	TRBJ1-1	-	CASSLRVGTEAFF	TGTGCCAGCAGCCTCAGGGTCGGGACTGAAGCTTTCTTT
15	TRBD1	TRBV2	TRBJ1-2	-	CASRKEVGQGAGYTF	TGTGCCAGCAGGAAAGAGGTGGGACAGGGGGCCGGCTACACCTTC
15	TRBD2	TRBV4-1	TRBJ2-7	once	CASSQDRGGDYEQYF	TGCGCCAGCAGCCAAGATCGGGGGGGTGACTACGAGCAGTACTTC
17	TRBD1	TRBV5-4	TRBJ2-7	-	CASSSAAGQGNTYEQYF	TGTGCCAGCAGCTCGGCGGCGGGACAGGGGAACACCTACGAGCAGTACTTC
11	-	TRBV25-1	TRBJ1-1	-	CASSRGFEAFF	TGTGCCAGCAGCCGAGGCTTCGAAGCTTTCTTT
14	TRBD2	TRBV10-3	TRBJ2-3	-	CAIKTSGGTDTQYF	TGTGCCATCAAAACTAGCGGGGGGACAGATACGCAGTATTTT
14	TRBD1	TRBV27	TRBJ2-7	few	CASSPDRRIYEQYF	TGTGCCAGCAGTCCGGACAGGAGAATTTACGAGCAGTACTTC
14	-	TRBV5-1	TRBJ2-2	-	CASSLTGSTGELFF	TGCGCCAGCAGCTTGACAGGGAGCACCGGGGAGCTGTTTTTT
14	TRBD1	TRBV5-4	TRBJ2-1	-	CASSRGQDSNEQFF	TGTGCCAGCAGCAGGGGACAGGACAGCAATGAGCAGTTCTTC
13	-	TRBV27	TRBJ1-2	few	CASSLGLDGGYTF	TGTGCCAGCAGTTTGGGCCTTGACGGTGGCTACACCTTC
13	TRBD2	TRBV6-2/TRBV6-3	TRBJ2-5	-	CASSRGGQETQYF	TGTGCCAGCAGCCGCGGGGGTCAAGAGACCCAGTACTTC
15	-	TRBV6-5	TRBJ2-7	-	CASTDRAFRESEQYF	TGTGCCAGCACCGACCGAGCTTTCCGGGAGTCCGAGCAGTACTTC
14	-	TRBV5-1	TRBJ2-7	-	CASSLAQGAYEQYF	TGCGCCAGCAGCTTGGCCCAAGGGGCCTACGAGCAGTACTTC
13	-	TRBV5-6	TRBJ1-5	-	CASSLGTNQPQHF	TGTGCCAGCAGCTTGGGGACAAATCAGCCCCAGCATTTT
15	TRBD1	TRBV3-1/TRBV3-2	TRBJ1-3	-	CASSQRGPAGNTIYF	TGTGCCAGCAGCCAAAGGGGGCCCGCTGGAAACACCATATATTTT
14	TRBD1	TRBV7-2	TRBJ2-5	-	CASSLTGMGETQYF	TGTGCCAGCAGCTTGACAGGGATGGGGGAGACCCAGTACTTC
14	TRBD1	TRBV19	TRBJ2-7	-	CASSTRDRAYEQYF	TGTGCCAGTAGTACGCGGGACAGGGCCTACGAGCAGTACTTC
14	TRBD1	TRBV19	TRBJ1-1	-	CASINRGRDTEAFF	TGTGCCAGTATCAACAGGGGGCGAGACACTGAAGCTTTCTTT
16	-	TRBV19	TRBJ1-2	-	CASSIALQGRGYGYTF	TGTGCCAGTAGTATAGCCCTACAGGGACGTGGATATGGCTACACCTTC
15	-	TRBV7-9	TRBJ2-3	-	CASSLLDTTTDTQYF	TGTGCCAGCAGCTTATTGGACACCACCACAGATACGCAGTATTTT
14	-	TRBV19	TRBJ2-7	-	CASSIGGRSWEQYF	TGTGCCAGTAGTATAGGGGGGAGGTCGTGGGAGCAGTACTTC
14	TRBD1	TRBV5-6	TRBJ2-4	-	CASSTGQGEDIQYF	TGTGCCAGCAGCACCGGACAGGGTGAAGACATTCAGTACTTC
15	-	TRBV5-4	TRBJ1-1	once	CASSLGGQARGEAFF	TGTGCCAGCAGCTTGGGGGGTCAGGCGCGGGGTGAAGCTTTCTTT